The 22 T cell receptor beta chains given below trace back to one sample, sequenced in a study of post-analysis software for immune sequencing data. The study's findings and limits: Controls had lower frequencies than patients of roughly five TRBV segments, which included TRBV5-6, TRBV5-1 and TRBV20-1.

No cognate antigen is known for these TCRs. Each TCR beta cDNA library carried unique molecular identifiers. MiXCR was run by TCRdb on the PCR reads, yielding one entry per CDR3 protein. The table records approximately 630,000 distinct CDR3 sequences, more than 50% of them present only once. Sequencing was carried out using blood. Receptors originate from a girl aged 2 to 9 with multiple sclerosis.

In its sample, this clonotype was seen a few times. This chain joins TRBV29-1 and TRBJ2-1, with 12 bases that match TRBD2. Germline V CDR1 and CDR2: SQVTM, ANQGSEA. The CDR3 runs to 15 residues. Trimming removed 3 bases from V and 7 bases from J; junction bases left unmatched: 7. CDR3: CSVELAGGPENEQFF. Here the CDR3 DNA reads TGCAGCGTTGAGCTAGCGGGAGGGCCGGAGAATGAGCAGTTCTTC.

This clonotype was counted between two and nine times. The chain links TRBV29-1 to TRBJ2-1, with a tentative D call TRBD2 (6 bases). The CDR3 runs 13 residues. Deletions cut 2 bases from V and 9 bases from J, with 14 bases between. From germline, CDR1 is SQVTM and CDR2 ANQGSEA. In nucleotides, the CDR3 is TGCAGCGTTGAATTGAGGGTCGGGGGTGAGCAGTTCTTC. Encoded protein: CSVELRVGGEQFF.

This clonotype showed up just a few times. The chain carries TRBV5-1 and TRBJ2-7, with TRBD1 as a possible D gene (7 bases). CDR1 and CDR2 (germline): SGHRS, YFSETQ. Trimming took 6 bases from V and 4 from J, leaving 20 bases between them. The CDR3 covers 15 residues. The CDR3 DNA sequence: TGCGCCAGCAAGGAGGGACAGCCCCTTTTGTACGAGCAGTACTTC. It translates to CASKEGQPLLYEQYF.

The chain couples TRBV25-1 to TRBJ1-1; D unresolved. V dropped 5 bases and J dropped 0 bases, with 13 bases sitting between them. There are 15 residues in the CDR3. Germline V gives CDR1 MGHDK, CDR2 SYGVNS. The CDR3 spells CASSPTEFMNTEAFF. The DNA of the CDR3 is TGTGCCAGCAGTCCGACCGAGTTCATGAACACTGAAGCTTTCTTT.

V gene TRBV7-9 combines with J gene TRBJ2-5, with 10 nucleotides matching TRBD1. The DNA end is a closer match to TRBJ2-7, so the J assignment may be wrong. Looked up from germline, CDR1 is SEHNR and CDR2 is FQNEAQ (reference sequence). There are 15 residues in the CDR3. The CDR3 sequence: CASSLPGTGADEQYF. The DNA of the CDR3 is TGTGCCAGCAGCTTACCCGGGACAGGGGCCGACGAGCAGTACTTC.

V gene TRBV7-2 combines with J gene TRBJ2-1; TRBD2 matches 9 bases. The CDR3 loop spans 15 amino acids. V shed 4 bases, J shed 5 bases, and the junction held 6 bases outside the gene matches. Germline-derived CDR1 and CDR2 are SGHTA and FQGNSA. As DNA, the CDR3 is TGTGCCAGCAGCTCTTCTAGCGGGACCCACAATGAGCAGTTCTTC. Translation gives CASSSSSGTHNEQFF.

V is TRBV2 and J is TRBJ2-1; 10 bases map to TRBD2. The J segment lost 14 bases and the V segment lost 2 bases, leaving 6 bases of the junction unmatched. CDR1 is SNHLY, CDR2 FYNNEI, per germline. The CDR3 has 13 residues. CDR3: CASSEYLAGVEFF. Here the CDR3 DNA reads TGTGCCAGCAGTGAATACCTAGCGGGAGTGGAGTTCTTC.

The J gene is TRBJ2-5, the V gene TRBV3-1, with D unclear. Germline values: CDR1 LGHDT, CDR2 YNNKEL (reference sequence). Trimming took 2 bases from V and 2 from J, leaving 6 bases between them. The CDR3 covers 13 residues. CDR3 nucleotides: TGTGCCAGCAGCCAAACCACGCAAGAGACCCAGTACTTC. This codes for CASSQTTQETQYF.

The chain combines TRBV2 with TRBJ2-5, with D perhaps TRBD2 (6 bases). This CDR3 has 15 residues. The ends were cut back, 3 bases at V and 5 bases at J, with 16 bases in the middle. CDR1 is SNHLY and CDR2 is FYNNEI in the germline V gene. Here the CDR3 DNA reads TGTGCCAGCAGTGAGGCGGGAAAAACAAAGGAGACCCAGTACTTC. It translates to CASSEAGKTKETQYF.

This clonotype was counted between two and nine times. This chain connects TRBV12-5 to TRBJ1-1; the match to TRBD1 covers 7 bases. The germline CDR1 and CDR2 sequences are LGHNT and FRNRAP. V was clipped by 3 bases and J by 11 bases; unmatched bases: 6. This CDR3 is built from 12 residues. The CDR3 here is CASGFPTGWAFF. The CDR3 DNA follows: TGTGCTAGTGGTTTCCCGACAGGGTGGGCTTTCTTT.

In its sample, this clonotype was seen a few times. The chain employs TRBV4-3 and TRBJ2-7, with TRBD1 matching over 12 bases. The length of the CDR3 is 20 residues. CDR1 and CDR2 from the germline V gene are LGHNA and YSLEER. After removal of 0 bases from V and 2 bases from J, the junction contained 14 bases not matched to a gene. CDR3 loop: CASSQDAGDRGLYRAYEQYF. As DNA, the CDR3 is TGCGCCAGCAGCCAAGATGCAGGGGACAGGGGGCTCTATAGGGCCTACGAGCAGTACTTC.

The genes are TRBV10-3 and TRBJ2-5; D ambiguous. Deletions cut 9 bases from V and 2 bases from J, with 13 bases between. The germline gives CDR1 ENHRY, CDR2 SYGVKD. This CDR3 contains 13 residues. DNA for the CDR3: TGTGCCATACGGCCCAACGTACAAGAGACCCAGTACTTC. It is translated as CAIRPNVQETQYF.

The chain uses TRBV27 and TRBJ2-7; 11 nucleotides align to TRBD2. The CDR3 contains 14 residues. Germline CDR1 MNHEY, CDR2 SMNVEV (reference sequence). V dropped 7 bases and J dropped 3; count of bases not matched to a gene: 5. The CDR3 nucleotides read TGTGCCAGCAAAATAGCGGGAGGGCTCTACGAGCAGTACTTC. Protein product: CASKIAGGLYEQYF.

This chain joins TRBV29-1 and TRBJ2-1; 10 bases match TRBD2. V was pared by 4 bases and J by 8 bases, with 11 bases of the junction left unmatched. From germline, CDR1 is SQVTM and CDR2 ANQGSEA. The CDR3 contains 15 residues. CDR3 coding DNA: TGCAGCGTTGGCGTTAGCGGGAGGATCAGGGATGAGCAGTTCTTC. As protein: CSVGVSGRIRDEQFF.

Only a few counts were recorded for this clonotype. This chain connects TRBV25-1 to TRBJ1-2; 8 bases are shared with TRBD1. Germline V gene data show CDR1 as MGHDK and CDR2 as SYGVNS. This CDR3 is built from 15 residues. V was pared by 3 bases and J by 4 bases, with 7 bases of the junction left unmatched. CDR3 in amino acids: CASSDDSTGGYGYTF. CDR3 nucleotides: TGTGCCAGCAGTGACGACTCAACAGGGGGCTATGGCTACACCTTC.

The chain is built from TRBV5-1 and TRBJ1-1; 11 nucleotides align to TRBD1. Germline values: CDR1 SGHRS, CDR2 YFSETQ. The CDR3 length is 14 residues. V gave up 3 bases and J gave up 6 bases; unmatched junction bases: 4. The CDR3 DNA reads as TGCGCCAGCAGCTCGGGACAGGGGGATTCTGAAGCTTTCTTT. It translates to CASSSGQGDSEAFF.

For this clonotype: The junction shows a germline mismatch at one end, possibly a read error. V usage is TRBV12-3 or TRBV12-4 and J usage is TRBJ1-2, with D possibly TRBD1 on 5 matching bases. CDR3 size: 14 residues. The CDR3 sequence is CASRPTSGGYDYTF. Here the CDR3 DNA reads TGTGCCAGCAGACCCACCTCGGGGGGATATGACTACACCTTC.

The rearrangement joins TRBV5-1 to TRBJ2-3; 8 positions match TRBD2. Losses at the gene ends were 1 base for V and 2 bases for J; bases not matched to a gene: 3. There are 15 residues in the CDR3. The germline V gene has CDR1 SGHRS and CDR2 YFSETQ. CDR3 loop: CASSLSAGDTDTQYF. The DNA for the CDR3 is TGCGCCAGCAGCTTGTCAGCGGGGGACACAGATACGCAGTATTTT.

This chain joins TRBV4-1 and TRBJ2-1; 8 nucleotides align to TRBD2. V shed 1 base and J 5 bases; nucleotides not matched to a gene: 7. Germline V gene sequence: CDR1 MGHRA, CDR2 YSYEKL. This CDR3 spans 16 amino acids. The CDR3: CASSQAHSGAHNEQFF. The CDR3, as DNA: TGCGCCAGCAGCCAAGCACATAGCGGGGCACACAATGAGCAGTTCTTC.

This chain connects TRBV6-1 to TRBJ2-1; the D is unclear. Germline V gives CDR1 MNHNS, CDR2 SASEGT. V was clipped by 6 bases and J by 6 bases, with 12 bases between them. This CDR3 is built from 13 residues. CDR3 nucleotide sequence: TGTGCCAGCAGGGAGCCGGTGATCAATGAGCAGTTCTTC. It encodes CASREPVINEQFF.

The V and J genes are TRBV27 and TRBJ2-7; tentatively, D is TRBD1 (6 bases). Germline lookup yields CDR1 MNHEY and CDR2 SMNVEV (reference sequence). CDR3 size: 16 residues. Trimming took off 5 bases at V and 2 bases at J, with 19 bases between the two ends. CDR3 residues: CASSPPGDRRTYEQYF. CDR3 sequence (DNA): TGTGCCAGCAGTCCCCCCGGTGACAGGAGAACCTACGAGCAGTACTTC.

The chain links TRBV5-1 to TRBJ2-1, with TRBD2 identical over 11 bases. Looked up from germline, CDR1 is SGHRS and CDR2 is YFSETQ. The length of the CDR3 is 15 residues. The junction had 13 bases not matched to a gene; V was cut back by 8 bases and J by 9 bases. CDR3 coding DNA: TGCGCCAGTACGCCAACCCTAGCGGGGGGTGGTGAGCAGTTCTTC. Translating gives CASTPTLAGGGEQFF.